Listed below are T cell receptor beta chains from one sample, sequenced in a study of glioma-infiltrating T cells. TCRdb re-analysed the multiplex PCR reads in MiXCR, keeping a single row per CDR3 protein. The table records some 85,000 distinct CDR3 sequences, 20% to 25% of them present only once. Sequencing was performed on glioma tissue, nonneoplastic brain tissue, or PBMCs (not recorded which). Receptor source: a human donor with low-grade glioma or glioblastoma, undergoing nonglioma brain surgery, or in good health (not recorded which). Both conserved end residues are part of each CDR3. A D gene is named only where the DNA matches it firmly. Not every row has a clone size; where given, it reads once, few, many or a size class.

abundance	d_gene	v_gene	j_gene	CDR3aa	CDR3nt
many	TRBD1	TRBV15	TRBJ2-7	CATSRLDRAGYEQYF	TGTGCCACCAGCAGACTGGACAGGGCTGGCTACGAGCAGTACTTC
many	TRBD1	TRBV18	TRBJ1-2	CASSPRDRADGYTF	TGTGCCAGCTCACCCCGGGACAGGGCGGATGGCTACACCTTC
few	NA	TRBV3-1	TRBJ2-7	CASSQGSGFPEEQYF	TGTGCCAGCAGCCAAGGATCGGGGTTCCCAGAAGAGCAGTACTTC
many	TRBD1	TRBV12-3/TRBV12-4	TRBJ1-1	CASSLTGGANTEAFF	TGTGCCAGCAGTTTAACAGGGGGCGCGAACACTGAAGCTTTCTTT
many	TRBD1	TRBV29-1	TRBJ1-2	CSVFVPGQFNYGYTF	TGCAGCGTATTTGTTCCGGGACAGTTTAACTATGGCTACACCTTC
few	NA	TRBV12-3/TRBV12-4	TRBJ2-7	CASSGWGTGTYEQYF	TGTGCCAGCAGCGGATGGGGGACCGGAACCTACGAGCAGTACTTC
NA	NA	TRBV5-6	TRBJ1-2	CASSFMSLPNYGYTF	TGTGCCAGCAGCTTTATGAGCCTTCCAAACTATGGCTACACCTTC
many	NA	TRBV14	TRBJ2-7	CASSQGRRTFYEQYF	TGTGCCAGCAGCCAAGGCCGGAGGACCTTCTACGAGCAGTACTTC
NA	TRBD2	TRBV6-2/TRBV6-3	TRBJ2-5	CASSYWRGGGETQDF	TGTGCCAGCAGTTACTGGCGGGGGGGGGGGGAGACCCAGGACTTC
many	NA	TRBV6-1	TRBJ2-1	CASGMGYQGPNEQFF	TGTGCCAGCGGAATGGGGTACCAGGGGCCCAATGAGCAGTTCTTC
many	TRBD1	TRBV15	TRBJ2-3	CATSPRGTAYTDTQYF	TGTGCCACCAGCCCAAGGGGGACAGCCTACACAGATACGCAGTATTTT
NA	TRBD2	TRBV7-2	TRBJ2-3	CASSPRLAVYTDTQYF	TGTGCCAGCAGCCCTCGACTAGCGGTCTACACAGATACGCAGTATTTT
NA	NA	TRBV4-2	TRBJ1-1	CASSQEWRTVNTKAFF	TGTGCCAGCAGCCAAGAATGGAGGACGGTGAACACTAAAGCTTTCTTT
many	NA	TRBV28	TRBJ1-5	CASSSRRQAYSNQPQHF	TGTGCCAGCAGTTCCAGAAGACAGGCTTATAGCAATCAGCCCCAGCATTTT
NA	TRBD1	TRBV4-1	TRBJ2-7	CASSQLDRMYEQYF	TGCGCCAGCAGCCAACTGGACAGGATGTACGAGCAGTACTTC
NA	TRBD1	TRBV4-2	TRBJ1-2	CASSQDRGTANYGYTF	TGTGCCAGCAGCCAAGACCGCGGGACAGCTAACTATGGCTACACCTTC
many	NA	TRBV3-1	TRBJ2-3	CASSLRSGLSTDTQYF	TGTGCCAGCAGCCTCCGAAGTGGGCTTAGCACAGATACGCAGTATTTT
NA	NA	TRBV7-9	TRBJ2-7	CASSLGVPGDEQYF	TGTGCCAGCAGCCTAGGAGTTCCTGGGGACGAGCAGTACTTC
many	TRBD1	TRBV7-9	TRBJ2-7	CASSPGTEYEQYF	TGTGCCAGCAGCCCCGGGACAGAATACGAGCAGTACTTC
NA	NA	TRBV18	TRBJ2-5	CASSQGRKETQYF	TGTGCCAGCTCACAAGGGAGAAAAGAGACCCAGTACTTC
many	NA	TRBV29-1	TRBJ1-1	CSAWDGVNTEAFF	TGCAGCGCTTGGGACGGAGTGAACACTGAAGCTTTCTTT
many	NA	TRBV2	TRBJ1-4	CASSEDRRVRRTAEKLFF	TGTGCCAGCAGTGAAGATCGCAGGGTGAGGAGAACCGCCGAAAAACTGTTTTTT
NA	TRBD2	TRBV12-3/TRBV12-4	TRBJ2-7	CASRKTGLATRQYF	TGTGCCAGCAGGAAGACGGGACTAGCGACGAGGCAGTACTTC
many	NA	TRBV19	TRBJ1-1	CASERLGVTEAFF	TGTGCCAGTGAGCGTTTGGGGGTCACTGAAGCTTTCTTT
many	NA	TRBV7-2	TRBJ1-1	CASSSRVNTEAFF	TGTGCCAGCAGCTCCAGGGTTAACACTGAAGCTTTCTTT
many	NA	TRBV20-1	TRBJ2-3	CSATRPGVTDTQYF	TGCAGTGCTACCCGTCCGGGGGTCACAGATACGCAGTATTTT
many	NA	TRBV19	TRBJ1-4	CASTVGHANEKLFF	TGTGCCAGTACTGTCGGACATGCTAATGAAAAACTGTTTTTT
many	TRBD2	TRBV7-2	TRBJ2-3	CASSPTSGSPDTQYF	TGTGCCAGCAGTCCTACTAGCGGGTCACCCGATACGCAGTATTTT
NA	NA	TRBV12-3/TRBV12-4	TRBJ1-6	CASSFKRNYNSPLHF	TGTGCCAGCAGTTTTAAACGGAACTATAATTCACCCCTCCACTTT
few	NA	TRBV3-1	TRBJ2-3	CASSLRGASSTDTQYF	TGTGCCAGCAGCCTCAGGGGGGCTTCCAGCACAGATACGCAGTATTTT
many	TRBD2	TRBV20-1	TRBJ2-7	CSARDPRGGLYEQYF	TGCAGTGCTAGAGATCCCCGGGGGGGCCTCTACGAGCAGTACTTC
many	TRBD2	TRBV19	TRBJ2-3	CASSGTSALTDTQYF	TGTGCCAGTAGTGGCACTAGCGCCCTCACAGATACGCAGTATTTT
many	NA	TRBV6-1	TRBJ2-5	CASSDGRGETQYF	TGTGCCAGCAGCGACGGTCGCGGGGAGACCCAGTACTTC
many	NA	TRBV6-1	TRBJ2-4	CASSEAQGLAKNIQYF	TGTGCCAGCAGTGAGGCACAGGGTTTGGCCAAAAACATTCAGTACTTC
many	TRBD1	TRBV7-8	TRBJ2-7	CASSRNTGGRAYEQYF	TGTGCCAGCAGCCGCAACACAGGGGGAAGGGCCTACGAGCAGTACTTC
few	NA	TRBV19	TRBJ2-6	CASSNQGRLGVNVLTF	TGTGCCAGTAGTAACCAGGGAAGACTCGGGGTTAACGTCCTGACTTTC
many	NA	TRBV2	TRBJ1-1	CASSGGRNTEAFF	TGTGCCAGCAGTGGCGGACGGAACACTGAAGCTTTCTTT
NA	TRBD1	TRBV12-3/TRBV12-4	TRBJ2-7	CASRQGLYEQYF	TGTGCCAGCAGACAGGGGCTGTACGAGCAGTACTTC
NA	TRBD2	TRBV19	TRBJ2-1	CASSPGARGRAKNNEQFF	TGTGCCAGTAGCCCCGGGGCTCGCGGGAGGGCGAAAAACAATGAGCAGTTCTTC
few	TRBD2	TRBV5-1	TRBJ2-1	CASSSGLVGTAEQFF	TGCGCCAGCAGCTCGGGACTAGTCGGCACGGCTGAGCAGTTCTTC
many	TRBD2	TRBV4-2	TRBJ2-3	CASSLRLAGSTDTQYF	TGTGCCAGCAGCCTCCGGCTAGCGGGTTCCACAGATACGCAGTATTTT
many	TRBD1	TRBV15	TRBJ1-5	CATSSTGGGQPQHF	TGTGCCACCAGCAGTACAGGGGGTGGTCAGCCCCAGCATTTT
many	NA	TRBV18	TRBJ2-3	CASSPQGTADTQYF	TGTGCCAGCTCACCACAGGGGACCGCAGATACGCAGTATTTT
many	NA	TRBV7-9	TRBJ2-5	CASSLIETQYF	TGTGCCAGCAGTCTCATAGAGACCCAGTACTTC
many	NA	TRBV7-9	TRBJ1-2	CASSYSRDNYGYTF	TGTGCCAGCAGCTATTCGAGAGATAACTATGGCTACACCTTC
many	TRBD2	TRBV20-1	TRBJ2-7	CSAERETVEQYF	TGCAGTGCAGAGCGGGAGACGGTCGAGCAGTACTTC
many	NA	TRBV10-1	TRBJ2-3	CASSDGQGRDTQYF	TGCGCCAGCAGTGATGGCCAAGGTCGAGATACGCAGTATTTT
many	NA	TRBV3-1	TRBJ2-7	CASSQDPTDSYEQYF	TGTGCCAGCAGCCAAGACCCGACAGACTCCTACGAGCAGTACTTC
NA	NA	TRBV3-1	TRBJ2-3	CASSVGGADTQYF	TGTGCCAGCAGCGTGGGGGGAGCGGATACGCAGTATTTT
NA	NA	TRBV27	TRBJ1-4	CASSFAAGVTNEKLFF	TGTGCCAGCAGTTTTGCCGCAGGGGTTACTAATGAAAAACTGTTTTTT
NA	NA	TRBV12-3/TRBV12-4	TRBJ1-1	CASSLQPGVTEAFF	TGTGCCAGCAGTCTTCAGCCAGGCGTCACTGAAGCTTTCTTT
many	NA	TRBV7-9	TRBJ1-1	CASSHTGKGTEAFF	TGTGCCAGCAGCCATACAGGGAAGGGCACTGAAGCTTTCTTT
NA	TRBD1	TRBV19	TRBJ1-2	CASSTHARDSYGYTF	TGTGCCAGTAGTACCCATGCAAGGGACAGCTATGGCTACACCTTC
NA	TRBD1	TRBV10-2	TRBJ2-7	CASSEIETGAKEQYF	TGCGCCAGCAGTGAGATTGAGACAGGGGCGAAGGAGCAGTACTTC
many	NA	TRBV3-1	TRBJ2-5	CASSLLTVRWETQYF	TGTGCCAGCAGCCTTCTGACAGTCCGTTGGGAGACCCAGTACTTC